The present T cell receptor (beta chain) was sequenced within a study of shared clonotypes between healthy human individuals. Naive CD8 cells lacked CD45RO, underwent positive selection for CCR7 and left out terminally differentiated effector memory CD45RA+ cells. Donors were healthy HIV-negative adults without recently reported acute infections or vaccinations. With respect to this clone: What it recognizes is unknown. This specimen includes other DNA sequences encoding the same CDR3.

Study results and limitations: Rarefaction analysis demonstrated incomplete sorted-subset sequencing notwithstanding large depth. Donors were few, which limited the genetic and exposure-history diversity represented.

Assay used: immunoSEQ multiplex PCR; TCRdb lists only in-frame clones, some missing. The table includes about 2.1 million clones, about 93% detected once. Losses at the gene ends were 1 base for V and 5 bases for J; bases not matched to a gene: 5. The CDR3 is 16 residues long. Per germline, CDR1 LGHNA and CDR2 YSLEER. This chain uses TRBV4-3 with TRBJ2-5, with 12 positions matching TRBD2. The sequence was obtained from a man in his late teens or twenties in good health. Some clones in this sample may be carry-over from other donors' samples. Material for sequencing was naive CD8+ T cells from PBMCs. The DNA for the CDR3 is TGCGCCAGCAGCCAAGGGCTAGCGGGAGGGCCTGAGACCCAGTACTTC. It yields the protein CASSQGLAGGPETQYF.